Listed below are T cell receptor beta chains from one sample, sequenced in a study of T-cell memory formation after mild COVID-19. TCRdb processed the 5' RACE reads anew with MiXCR; each CDR3 protein has one entry. The top ten hold around 22% of the sample, which has 300,000 to 400,000 distinct CDR3 sequences, about a sixth seen once. Material for sequencing was PBMCs or a T cell subset sorted from them (not recorded which). Every receptor here comes from a young man who had mild COVID-19 (a few samples of this study predate the infection). Cell type and time point are not known. Both conserved end residues are part of each CDR3. A D gene is named only where the DNA matches it firmly. Part of the rows lack a size; the others show once, few, many or a class for expanded clones.

V gene: TRBV5-1
J gene: TRBJ2-5
D gene: NA
clone size: few
CDR3 DNA: TGCGCCAGCAGCTCCCCCGGGAAGTGGACCCAAGAGACCCAGTACTTC
CDR3 protein: CASSSPGKWTQETQYF

V gene: TRBV11-2
J gene: TRBJ2-3
D gene: NA
clone size: many
CDR3 DNA: TGTGCCAGCAGCTTAGGGGCCACAGATACGCAGTATTTT
CDR3 protein: CASSLGATDTQYF

V gene: TRBV11-3
J gene: TRBJ2-2
D gene: NA
clone size: NA
CDR3 DNA: TGTGCCAGCAGGGCCACAGACGGCGGGGAGCTGTTTTTT
CDR3 protein: CASRATDGGELFF

V gene: TRBV6-5
J gene: TRBJ1-2
D gene: NA
clone size: NA
CDR3 DNA: TGTGCCAGCAGTCCTATAGGGGGAACTAACTATGGCTACACCTTC
CDR3 protein: CASSPIGGTNYGYTF

V gene: TRBV6-6
J gene: TRBJ2-5
D gene: TRBD2
clone size: few
CDR3 DNA: TGTGCCAGCAGTCAACGGACTAGCGGCGACACCCAGTACTTC
CDR3 protein: CASSQRTSGDTQYF

V gene: TRBV7-8
J gene: TRBJ1-2
D gene: TRBD1
clone size: few
CDR3 DNA: TGTGCCAGCAGCTTGGGGACAGGGCCGAACTATGGCTACACCTTC
CDR3 protein: CASSLGTGPNYGYTF

V gene: TRBV6-2/TRBV6-3
J gene: TRBJ2-2
D gene: TRBD2
clone size: NA
CDR3 DNA: TGTGCCAGCAGTTACCCCCTAGCGGGGGGAACGAACACCGGGGAGCTGTTTTTT
CDR3 protein: CASSYPLAGGTNTGELFF

V gene: TRBV6-5
J gene: TRBJ2-1
D gene: TRBD2
clone size: NA
CDR3 DNA: TGTGCCAGCAGTTGGACTAGCGGGGGGAACAATGAGCAGTTCTTC
CDR3 protein: CASSWTSGGNNEQFF

V gene: TRBV9
J gene: TRBJ2-1
D gene: TRBD1
clone size: few
CDR3 DNA: TGTGCCAGCAGCGTAGAGGGGGCCGGGAATGAGCAGTTCTTC
CDR3 protein: CASSVEGAGNEQFF

V gene: TRBV7-9
J gene: TRBJ2-5
D gene: NA
clone size: few
CDR3 DNA: TGTGCCAGCAGCGCCGTGGACAAGCTGAAAGAGACCCAGTACTTC
CDR3 protein: CASSAVDKLKETQYF

V gene: TRBV4-1
J gene: TRBJ2-3
D gene: TRBD2
clone size: NA
CDR3 DNA: TGCGCCAGCAGCCCTCCCCTAGCGGGGGTGGCAGATACGCAGTATTTT
CDR3 protein: CASSPPLAGVADTQYF

V gene: TRBV2
J gene: TRBJ2-1
D gene: TRBD1
clone size: NA
CDR3 DNA: TGTGCCAGCAGTGTAACAGGGGAGGGGACAGGGATCCATGAGCAGTTCTTC
CDR3 protein: CASSVTGEGTGIHEQFF

V gene: TRBV4-3
J gene: TRBJ2-2
D gene: NA
clone size: few
CDR3 DNA: TGCGCCAGCAGCCGCCGTGATCCCCGGACGCCTAACACCGGGGAGCTGTTTTTT
CDR3 protein: CASSRRDPRTPNTGELFF

V gene: TRBV4-3
J gene: TRBJ2-2
D gene: TRBD2
clone size: NA
CDR3 DNA: TGCGCCAGCAGCCAAGACTCAGCGGGGGGGCCCTCCGGGGAGCTGTTTTTT
CDR3 protein: CASSQDSAGGPSGELFF

V gene: TRBV6-2/TRBV6-3
J gene: TRBJ2-6
D gene: NA
clone size: few
CDR3 DNA: TGTGCCAGCAGCAATACCCGCTCTGGGGCCAACGTCCTGACTTTC
CDR3 protein: CASSNTRSGANVLTF

V gene: TRBV9
J gene: TRBJ1-1
D gene: TRBD1
clone size: few
CDR3 DNA: TGTGCCAGCAGCGCGTACATCGAAGGACAGGCAGTCACTGAAGCTTTCTTT
CDR3 protein: CASSAYIEGQAVTEAFF

V gene: TRBV7-2
J gene: TRBJ1-2
D gene: NA
clone size: few
CDR3 DNA: TGTGCCAGCAGCAGGGGACGGAGGAATGGCTACACCTTC
CDR3 protein: CASSRGRRNGYTF

V gene: TRBV19
J gene: TRBJ2-5
D gene: NA
clone size: few
CDR3 DNA: TGTGCCAGTACCCCCAGTCTAGCGAGCCAAGAGACCCAGTACTTC
CDR3 protein: CASTPSLASQETQYF

V gene: TRBV3-1
J gene: TRBJ1-1
D gene: NA
clone size: few
CDR3 DNA: TGTGCCAGCAGCCAAGGGAGGGGCACTGAAGCTTTCTTT
CDR3 protein: CASSQGRGTEAFF

V gene: TRBV3-1
J gene: TRBJ1-2
D gene: NA
clone size: few
CDR3 DNA: TGTGCCAGCAGCCCATCTGGCAAACCGACGTATGGCTACACCTTC
CDR3 protein: CASSPSGKPTYGYTF

V gene: TRBV7-2
J gene: TRBJ2-7
D gene: TRBD2
clone size: NA
CDR3 DNA: TGTGCCAGCACCATAACTCCGCGGGAGATGTACGAGCAGTACTTC
CDR3 protein: CASTITPREMYEQYF

V gene: TRBV20-1
J gene: TRBJ2-5
D gene: TRBD1
clone size: many
CDR3 DNA: TGCAGCCCTGACAGGGAAGAGACCCAGTACTTC
CDR3 protein: CSPDREETQYF

V gene: TRBV12-3/TRBV12-4
J gene: TRBJ1-4
D gene: NA
clone size: few
CDR3 DNA: TGTGCCAGCAGTTCGACAGAAAAACTGTTTTTT
CDR3 protein: CASSSTEKLFF

V gene: TRBV6-2/TRBV6-3
J gene: TRBJ2-7
D gene: TRBD2
clone size: NA
CDR3 DNA: TGTGCCAGCAGGACCTTGTTGGGACTAGCCTACGAGCAGTACTTC
CDR3 protein: CASRTLLGLAYEQYF

V gene: TRBV7-2
J gene: TRBJ2-1
D gene: NA
clone size: few
CDR3 DNA: TGTGCCAGCAGCTTAGCCGGACTAGGGGGGTCCTACAATGAGCAGTTCTTC
CDR3 protein: CASSLAGLGGSYNEQFF

V gene: TRBV6-5
J gene: TRBJ2-1
D gene: NA
clone size: many
CDR3 DNA: TGTGCCAGCAGTTACGGTAGGGAGCAGTTCTTC
CDR3 protein: CASSYGREQFF

V gene: TRBV7-9
J gene: TRBJ2-2
D gene: NA
clone size: NA
CDR3 DNA: TGTGCCAGCAGCCCGGGCCCCGGGGAGCTGTTTTTT
CDR3 protein: CASSPGPGELFF

V gene: TRBV3-1
J gene: TRBJ1-6
D gene: NA
clone size: NA
CDR3 DNA: TGTGCCAGCAGCCCCCAGGGGTATAATTCACCCCTCCACTTT
CDR3 protein: CASSPQGYNSPLHF

V gene: TRBV20-1
J gene: TRBJ1-6
D gene: TRBD1
clone size: few
CDR3 DNA: TGCAGTGCTCCCCCCACAGGGGCCAATTCACCCCTCCACTTT
CDR3 protein: CSAPPTGANSPLHF

V gene: TRBV18
J gene: TRBJ2-1
D gene: NA
clone size: NA
CDR3 DNA: TGTGCCAGCTCACCAGGGACCGGCAATGAGCAGTTCTTC
CDR3 protein: CASSPGTGNEQFF

V gene: TRBV4-3
J gene: TRBJ1-6
D gene: TRBD1
clone size: many
CDR3 DNA: TGCGCCAGCAGCCAAGAGCTGGGGACAGGGAATTCACCCCTCCACTTT
CDR3 protein: CASSQELGTGNSPLHF

V gene: TRBV21-1
J gene: TRBJ1-1
D gene: NA
clone size: few
CDR3 DNA: TGTGCCAGCAGCAAAGCCCCCCCCAAGACTGAAGCTTTCTTT
CDR3 protein: CASSKAPPKTEAFF

V gene: TRBV12-3/TRBV12-4
J gene: TRBJ2-5
D gene: TRBD1
clone size: few
CDR3 DNA: TGTGCCAGCAGTCCCCGGGACAGAGAAGAGACCCAGTACTTC
CDR3 protein: CASSPRDREETQYF

V gene: TRBV6-2/TRBV6-3
J gene: TRBJ2-3
D gene: TRBD2
clone size: few
CDR3 DNA: TGTGCCAGCAGTTGGGGACTAGTGACAGATACGCAGTATTTT
CDR3 protein: CASSWGLVTDTQYF

V gene: TRBV2
J gene: TRBJ2-5
D gene: NA
clone size: NA
CDR3 DNA: TGTGCCAGCGAAGGGGGAAAGACCCAGTACTTC
CDR3 protein: CASEGGKTQYF

V gene: TRBV5-4
J gene: TRBJ2-3
D gene: NA
clone size: NA
CDR3 DNA: TGTGCCAGCAGCTTGCGGGGGCCCGGGGAGGATACGCAGTATTTT
CDR3 protein: CASSLRGPGEDTQYF

V gene: TRBV7-9
J gene: TRBJ2-1
D gene: NA
clone size: NA
CDR3 DNA: TGTGCCAGCAGCCCAGGGGTGCAGTTCTTC
CDR3 protein: CASSPGVQFF

V gene: TRBV4-3
J gene: TRBJ2-3
D gene: NA
clone size: many
CDR3 DNA: TGCGCCAGCAGCCAACTCAGCGGCAGCACAGATACGCAGTATTTT
CDR3 protein: CASSQLSGSTDTQYF

V gene: TRBV2
J gene: TRBJ2-7
D gene: NA
clone size: few
CDR3 DNA: TGTGCCAGCAGTGAATCTGGGGGCACCTACGAGCAGTACTTC
CDR3 protein: CASSESGGTYEQYF

V gene: TRBV7-2
J gene: TRBJ2-3
D gene: NA
clone size: many
CDR3 DNA: TGTGCCAGCAGCTTCATAAGCGGAGGAGAGTCAGTCCCGCAGTATTTT
CDR3 protein: CASSFISGGESVPQYF

V gene: TRBV7-2
J gene: TRBJ2-3
D gene: NA
clone size: NA
CDR3 DNA: TGTGCCAGCAGCCATATATCGAGTATCACAGATACGCAGTATTTT
CDR3 protein: CASSHISSITDTQYF

V gene: TRBV4-3
J gene: TRBJ2-3
D gene: NA
clone size: NA
CDR3 DNA: TGCGCCAGCAGCCAAGATGAGCGGGGCACAGATACGCAGTATTTT
CDR3 protein: CASSQDERGTDTQYF

V gene: TRBV7-3
J gene: TRBJ2-3
D gene: NA
clone size: NA
CDR3 DNA: TGTGCCAGCAGCTCCCCGGGAGCGAATACGCAGTATTTT
CDR3 protein: CASSSPGANTQYF

V gene: TRBV11-2
J gene: TRBJ1-6
D gene: NA
clone size: NA
CDR3 DNA: TGTGCCAGCGGAAAGCGCTCCTATAATTCACCCCTCCACTTT
CDR3 protein: CASGKRSYNSPLHF

V gene: TRBV6-1
J gene: TRBJ1-3
D gene: TRBD1
clone size: few
CDR3 DNA: TGTGCCAGCAGTTTATACAGGGGGACTGGAAACACCATATATTTT
CDR3 protein: CASSLYRGTGNTIYF

V gene: TRBV3-1
J gene: TRBJ2-7
D gene: NA
clone size: NA
CDR3 DNA: TGTGCCAGCAGGAAAACGGGCAGCTCCTACGAGCAGTACTTC
CDR3 protein: CASRKTGSSYEQYF

V gene: TRBV28
J gene: TRBJ1-5
D gene: TRBD1
clone size: few
CDR3 DNA: TGTGCCAGCAGGCTGACAGGGGGGAATCAGCCCCAGCATTTT
CDR3 protein: CASRLTGGNQPQHF

V gene: TRBV7-2
J gene: TRBJ2-4
D gene: NA
clone size: many
CDR3 DNA: TGTGCCAGCAGCCTCAGAAGCCCTAGGGTTGGCAAAAACATTCAGTACTTC
CDR3 protein: CASSLRSPRVGKNIQYF

V gene: TRBV15
J gene: TRBJ2-4
D gene: NA
clone size: NA
CDR3 DNA: TGTGCCACCAGCAGAGATCCAGGGAATGAAAACATTCAGTACTTC
CDR3 protein: CATSRDPGNENIQYF

V gene: TRBV2
J gene: TRBJ2-1
D gene: TRBD1
clone size: few
CDR3 DNA: TGTGCCAGCAGTCCCCGATCCGGGACAGTGTACAATGAGCAGTTCTTC
CDR3 protein: CASSPRSGTVYNEQFF

V gene: TRBV7-2
J gene: TRBJ1-2
D gene: TRBD1
clone size: NA
CDR3 DNA: TGTGCCAGCAGCATACAGGGGGTTGACGGTGGCTACACCTTC
CDR3 protein: CASSIQGVDGGYTF

V gene: TRBV3-1
J gene: TRBJ1-1
D gene: TRBD1
clone size: NA
CDR3 DNA: TGTGCCAGCAGCCGGACAGGGGGCGCCGGGAACACTGAAGCTTTCTTT
CDR3 protein: CASSRTGGAGNTEAFF

V gene: TRBV5-7
J gene: TRBJ2-7
D gene: NA
clone size: NA
CDR3 DNA: TGTGCCAGCAGCTCCTCCAACAGGGATCGGGACTACGAGCAGTACTTC
CDR3 protein: CASSSSNRDRDYEQYF

V gene: TRBV7-2
J gene: TRBJ1-1
D gene: NA
clone size: many
CDR3 DNA: TGTGCCAGCAACAACAGGGTAGACACTGAAGCTTTCTTT
CDR3 protein: CASNNRVDTEAFF

V gene: TRBV28
J gene: TRBJ2-5
D gene: NA
clone size: many
CDR3 DNA: TGTGCCAGCAGAGGACAGAGGGAGACCCAGTACTTC
CDR3 protein: CASRGQRETQYF